These 26 T cell receptor beta chains share one sample of origin, sequenced in a study of control samples from healthy donors and cancer patients. Sequencing was performed with immunoSEQ multiplex PCR; in TCRdb, only in-frame clones are kept and a portion is missing. The sample shows 120,000 or so clones, 87% of them seen only once. What was sequenced was blood. Receptors originate from a man aged 60 to 69 in good health.

V and J are TRBV2 and TRBJ1-2; D unclear. The CDR3 length is 14 residues. Trimming cost V 1 base and J 2 bases, with 8 bases left between them. The V gene's germline CDR1 is SNHLY and CDR2 FYNNEI. The CDR3 region is CASSEGGRNYGYTF. The CDR3 nucleotides read TGTGCCAGCAGTGAAGGTGGCAGAAACTATGGCTACACCTTC.

The chain uses TRBV7-9 and TRBJ2-3; D gene ambiguous. The germline V gene encodes CDR1 SEHNR and CDR2 FQNEAQ (reference sequence). The CDR3 is 13 amino acids. V lost 2 bases and J 4 bases, leaving 7 bases between the germline ends. In DNA, the CDR3 is TGTGCCAGCAGCTTAACCGGTGCAGATACGCAGTATTTT. Translating gives CASSLTGADTQYF.

The rearrangement joins TRBV3-1 (or the pseudogene TRBV3-2) to TRBJ1-4, with D maybe TRBD1 (6 bases). The CDR3 spans 16 residues. CDR1 LGHDT and CDR2 YNNKEL come from the germline V gene (reference sequence). With 2 bases removed from V and 7 bases from J, the gap between germline ends came to 17 bases. Here the CDR3 reads CASSQFSRGGGEKLFF. The CDR3 DNA reads as TGTGCCAGCAGCCAATTCTCCAGGGGCGGCGGTGAAAAACTGTTTTTT.

This rearrangement joins TRBV2 to TRBJ1-1; D unclear. The CDR3 has 12 residues. V was pared by 8 bases and J by 2 bases, with 9 bases between. Germline V gene lookup returns CDR1 SNHLY and CDR2 FYNNEI. For the CDR3, the DNA is TGTGCCAGCGACCAGGTCAACACTGAAGCTTTCTTT. Protein: CASDQVNTEAFF.

The CDR3 DNA follows: TGTGCCAGCAGCAATTTACAGGGTTCGAATGAAAAACTGTTTTTT. This gives the protein CASSNLQGSNEKLFF. The chain couples TRBV9 to TRBJ1-4; tentatively, D is TRBD1 (6 bases). The CDR3 has 15 amino acids. Germline CDR1 is SGDLS and CDR2 is YYNGEE. With 4 bases removed from V and 5 bases from J, the gap between germline ends came to 15 bases.

The V gene is TRBV9, the J gene TRBJ1-1, with TRBD1 as a possible D gene (5 bases). With 5 bases removed from V and 7 bases from J, the gap between germline ends came to 12 bases. Germline lookup yields CDR1 SGDLS and CDR2 YYNGEE. The CDR3 loop spans 12 amino acids. CDR3 nucleotides: TGTGCCAGCAGGGGACTGGGTGGTGAAGCTTTCTTT. It translates to CASRGLGGEAFF.

Note on this clone: Other DNA sequences of this sample code for an identical CDR3. The CDR3 region has the DNA TGTGCCAGCGGTACGGCAGCTAACTATGGCTACACCTTC. Its protein product is CASGTAANYGYTF. The V gene is TRBV28, the J gene TRBJ1-2; D unresolved. V lost 8 bases to trimming and J lost 0 bases, with 10 bases between them. This CDR3 has 13 residues. Germline CDR1 MDHEN, CDR2 SYDVKM.

The rearrangement joins TRBV24-1 to TRBJ1-4; no definite D call. Germline lookup yields CDR1 KGHDR and CDR2 SFDVKD. The CDR3 is 11 residues long. The V end was cut by 6 bases, the J end by 6 bases, with 4 bases between. CDR3 sequence: CATSFDEKLFF. In nucleotides, the CDR3 is TGTGCCACCAGTTTTGATGAAAAACTGTTTTTT.

The rearrangement uses TRBV30 and TRBJ1-4; D remains ambiguous. Germline V lookup: CDR1 GTSNPN, CDR2 SVGIG (reference sequence). The CDR3 is 13 amino acids. The V end lost 4 bases, the J end lost 7 bases, and 13 bases lay between the germline ends. The CDR3 bases are TGTGCCTGGACCTCAGGTTTGGGTGAAAAACTGTTTTTT. It yields the protein CAWTSGLGEKLFF.

The V and J genes are TRBV28 and TRBJ2-2, with a possible D match to TRBD2 (5 bases). The CDR3 length is 14 residues. The germline V gene has CDR1 MDHEN and CDR2 SYDVKM. V dropped 5 bases and J dropped 4 bases, with 11 bases sitting between them. CDR3 sequence (DNA): TGTGCCAGCAGTCCGAACGGAGGCACCGGGGAGCTGTTTTTT. It encodes CASSPNGGTGELFF.

The chain carries TRBV10-1 and TRBJ1-1; D remains ambiguous. From germline, CDR1 is WNHNN and CDR2 SYGVQD (reference sequence). This CDR3 has 15 amino acids. Trimming stripped 0 bases from V and 5 bases from J, with 13 bases between. In DNA, the CDR3 is TGCGCCAGCAGTGAGTCGGGAGGGTTCGGGACTGAAGCTTTCTTT. The encoded protein is CASSESGGFGTEAFF.

The rearrangement uses TRBV3-1 (or the pseudogene TRBV3-2) and TRBJ1-2; possible D gene TRBD1, 6 bases. V lost 0 bases to trimming and J lost 6 bases, with 14 bases between them. In germline, CDR1 is LGHDT, CDR2 YNNKEL (reference sequence). The CDR3 is made up of 15 amino acids. The CDR3 spells CASSQDPGGGDGYTF. DNA of the CDR3: TGTGCCAGCAGCCAAGATCCGGGGGGGGGCGATGGCTACACCTTC.

The J gene is TRBJ1-1, the V gene TRBV2, with a tentative D call TRBD1 (6 bases). CDR3 size: 15 residues. Germline V lookup: CDR1 SNHLY, CDR2 FYNNEI. The V gene lost 7 bases and the J gene lost 1 base, with 16 bases spanning the gap. CDR3 sequence (DNA): TGTGCCAGCAAAGCGGACAGTGTGGGGAACACTGAAGCTTTCTTT. This codes for CASKADSVGNTEAFF.

The rearrangement uses TRBV15 and TRBJ1-3, with unresolved D. The germline V gene has CDR1 LNHNV and CDR2 YYDKDF (reference sequence). Trimming stripped 8 bases from V and 2 bases from J, with 10 bases between. The CDR3 covers 13 residues. The CDR3 loop reads CATLGETGNTIYF. CDR3 coding DNA: TGTGCCACCTTAGGAGAAACTGGAAACACCATATATTTT. Looking up the rest from reference TRBV15 and TRBJ1-3 gives the full variable domain: DAMVIQNPRYQVTQFGKPVTLSCSQTLNHNVMYWYQQKSSQAPKLLFHYYDKDFNNEADTPDNFQSRRPNTSFCFLDIRSPGLGDTAMYLCATLGETGNTIYFGEGSWLTVV.

This sequence joins TRBV7-8 and TRBJ2-7; 9 bases are a match to TRBD1. Germline V gene lookup returns CDR1 SGHVS and CDR2 FQNEAQ. With 5 bases clipped from V and 3 bases from J, the junction kept 5 bases outside the gene matches. The CDR3 contains 14 residues. DNA of the CDR3: TGTGCCAGCAGCATTGGGACAGGGAGCTACGAGCAGTACTTC. The encoded protein is CASSIGTGSYEQYF.

This rearrangement joins TRBV4-1 to TRBJ1-4, with 9 positions matching TRBD1. V dropped 3 bases and J dropped 4; count of bases not matched to a gene: 6. The CDR3 extends over 16 amino acids. Germline V gene data show CDR1 as MGHRA and CDR2 as YSYEKL. The CDR3 reads CASSHDSGQGNEKLFF. CDR3 bases: TGCGCCAGCAGCCACGACTCGGGACAGGGTAATGAAAAACTGTTTTTT.

This chain connects TRBV3-1 (or the pseudogene TRBV3-2) to TRBJ2-5, with TRBD1 identical over 10 bases. The length of the CDR3 is 14 residues. Germline assignment: CDR1 LGHDT and CDR2 YNNKEL (reference sequence). V gave up 1 base and J gave up 5 bases; unmatched junction bases: 1. In DNA form, the CDR3 reads TGTGCCAGCAGCCAAGGGGGACAGGGGGAGACCCAGTACTTC. As protein: CASSQGGQGETQYF.

The V gene is TRBV6-5, the J gene TRBJ2-3; 9 nucleotides agree with TRBD2. V dropped 4 bases and J dropped 0; count of bases not matched to a gene: 5. Germline CDR1 and CDR2: MNHEY and SVGAGI. CDR3 length: 16 residues. DNA for the CDR3: TGTGCCAGCAGTTCCCAACTAGCGGGTAGCACAGATACGCAGTATTTT. Translation gives CASSSQLAGSTDTQYF.

This chain uses TRBV5-1 with TRBJ1-2; D is uncertain. The CDR3 extends over 13 amino acids. CDR1 and CDR2 (germline): SGHRS, YFSETQ. V dropped 4 bases and J dropped 4 bases, with 11 bases sitting between them. Written as DNA, the CDR3 is TGCGCCAGCAGCCTAGCCCCCGGCTATGGCTACACCTTC. As protein: CASSLAPGYGYTF.

The V gene is TRBV6-1, the J gene TRBJ1-2; TRBD1 agrees at 7 bases. The CDR3 has 14 amino acids. The trim removed 2 bases at V and 4 bases at J, leaving 4 bases unmatched. Germline V gene data show CDR1 as MNHNS and CDR2 as SASEGT. The CDR3 sequence is CASSETGTAYGYTF. The CDR3 bases are TGTGCCAGCAGTGAAACCGGGACAGCCTATGGCTACACCTTC.

The rearrangement uses TRBV21-1 and TRBJ1-2; the table gives TRBD1 as D, unverified against the DNA. TRBV21-1 is reported as a pseudogene. CDR3 length: 14 residues. CDR3 coding DNA: TGTGCCAGCAGCAAATGGGCAGGGGGCGATGGCTACACCTTC. Translating gives CASSKWAGGDGYTF.

The rearrangement joins TRBV2 to TRBJ1-3; maybe TRBD1 (5 bases). V shed 7 bases and J shed 0 bases, with 16 bases lying between them. Per the germline V gene, CDR1 is SNHLY and CDR2 is FYNNEI. This CDR3 region has 16 residues. The DNA of the CDR3 is TGTGCCAGCATCCTCGGGGCAGCGAGCTCTGGAAACACCATATATTTT. Its protein is CASILGAASSGNTIYF.

The chain carries TRBV28 and TRBJ2-7, with 9 bases matching TRBD1. Germline V gene lookup returns CDR1 MDHEN and CDR2 SYDVKM. The J segment lost 2 bases and the V segment lost 3 bases, leaving 8 bases of the junction unmatched. The CDR3 covers 16 residues. The CDR3 protein is CASSFLATGGAYEQYF. The DNA for the CDR3 is TGTGCCAGCAGTTTTTTGGCGACAGGGGGGGCCTACGAGCAGTACTTC. Full variable domain (outside the CDR3, taken from reference TRBV28 and TRBJ2-7): DVKVTQSSRYLVKRTGEKVFLECVQDMDHENMFWYRQDPGLGLRLIYFSYDVKMKEKGDIPEGYSVSREKKERFSLILESASTNQTSMYLCASSFLATGGAYEQYFGPGTRLTVT.

The genes are TRBV2 and TRBJ1-4; 8 bases are a match to TRBD1. The germline CDR1 and CDR2 sequences are SNHLY and FYNNEI. Unmatched junction bases numbered 4, after V lost 6 bases and J lost 1 base. This CDR3 region has 15 residues. The CDR3 bases are TGTGCCAGCAGATATGGACAGGGAACTAATGAAAAACTGTTTTTT. Amino acid sequence: CASRYGQGTNEKLFF.

The rearrangement uses TRBV18 and TRBJ1-1; tentatively, D is TRBD1 (5 bases). CDR1 KGHSH and CDR2 LQKENI come from the germline V gene. Trimming took 2 bases from V and 1 from J, leaving 11 bases between them. The CDR3 loop spans 15 amino acids. The CDR3 sequence is CASSPGADPNTEAFF. Written as DNA, the CDR3 is TGTGCCAGCTCACCAGGGGCAGACCCGAACACTGAAGCTTTCTTT.

This clone appeared a single time. The chain has TRBV18 and TRBJ1-2, with 7 bases fitting TRBD1. CDR1 KGHSH and CDR2 LQKENI come from the germline V gene. The CDR3 is 14 amino acids. Trimming at V came to 6 bases and at J to 4 bases, leaving 8 bases not matched to a gene. DNA of the CDR3: TGTGCCAGCTCCCCAGGGGGAGGAGGCTATGGCTACACCTTC. It encodes CASSPGGGGYGYTF.